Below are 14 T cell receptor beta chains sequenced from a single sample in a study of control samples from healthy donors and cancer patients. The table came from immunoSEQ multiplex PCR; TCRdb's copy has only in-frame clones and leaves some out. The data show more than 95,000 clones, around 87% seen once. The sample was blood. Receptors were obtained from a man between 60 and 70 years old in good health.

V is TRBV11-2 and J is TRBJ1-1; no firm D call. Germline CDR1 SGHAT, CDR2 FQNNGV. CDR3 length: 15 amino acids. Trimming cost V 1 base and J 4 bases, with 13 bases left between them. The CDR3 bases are TGTGCCAGCAGCTTAGTTCGGGGAGTCGGCACTGAAGCTTTCTTT. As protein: CASSLVRGVGTEAFF. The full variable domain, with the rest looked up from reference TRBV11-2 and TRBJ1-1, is EAGVAQSPRYKIIEKRQSVAFWCNPISGHATLYWYQQILGQGPKLLIQFQNNGVVDDSQLPKDRFSAERLKGVDSTLKIQPAKLEDSAVYLCASSLVRGVGTEAFFGQGTRLTVV.

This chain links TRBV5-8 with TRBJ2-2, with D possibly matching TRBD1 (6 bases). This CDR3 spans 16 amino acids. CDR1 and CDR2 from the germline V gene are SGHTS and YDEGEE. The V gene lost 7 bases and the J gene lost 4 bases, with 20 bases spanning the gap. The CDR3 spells CASALGDTRSTGELFF. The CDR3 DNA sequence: TGTGCCAGCGCCCTCGGGGACACAAGAAGCACCGGGGAGCTGTTTTTT.

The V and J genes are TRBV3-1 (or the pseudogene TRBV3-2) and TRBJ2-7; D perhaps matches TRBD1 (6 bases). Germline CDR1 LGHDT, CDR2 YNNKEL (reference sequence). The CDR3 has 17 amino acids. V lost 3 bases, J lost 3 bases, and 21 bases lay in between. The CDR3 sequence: CASSHPTRLGDNYEQYF. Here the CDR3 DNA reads TGTGCCAGCAGCCACCCCACCAGACTGGGGGACAACTACGAGCAGTACTTC.

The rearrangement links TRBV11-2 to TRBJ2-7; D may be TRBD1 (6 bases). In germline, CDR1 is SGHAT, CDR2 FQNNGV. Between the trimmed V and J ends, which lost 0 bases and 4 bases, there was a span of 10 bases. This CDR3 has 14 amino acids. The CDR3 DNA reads TGTGCCAGCAGCTTAGACCGAACAGGGTACGAGCAGTACTTC. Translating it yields CASSLDRTGYEQYF. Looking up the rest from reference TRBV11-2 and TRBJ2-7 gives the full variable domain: EAGVAQSPRYKIIEKRQSVAFWCNPISGHATLYWYQQILGQGPKLLIQFQNNGVVDDSQLPKDRFSAERLKGVDSTLKIQPAKLEDSAVYLCASSLDRTGYEQYFGPGTRLTVT.

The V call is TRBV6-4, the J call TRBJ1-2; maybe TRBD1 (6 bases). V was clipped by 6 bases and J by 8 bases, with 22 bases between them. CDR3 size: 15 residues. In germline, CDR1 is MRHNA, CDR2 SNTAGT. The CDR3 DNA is TGTGCCAGCAGAGACCCAATGAGGGGGGGGAGAGGCTACACCTTC. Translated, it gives CASRDPMRGGRGYTF.

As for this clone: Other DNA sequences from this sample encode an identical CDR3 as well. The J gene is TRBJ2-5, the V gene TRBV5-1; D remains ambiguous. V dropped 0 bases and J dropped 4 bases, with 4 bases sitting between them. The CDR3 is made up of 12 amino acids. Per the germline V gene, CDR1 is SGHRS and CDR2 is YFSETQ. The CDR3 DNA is TGCGCCAGCAGCTTGGGCCGAGAGACCCAGTACTTC. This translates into CASSLGRETQYF.

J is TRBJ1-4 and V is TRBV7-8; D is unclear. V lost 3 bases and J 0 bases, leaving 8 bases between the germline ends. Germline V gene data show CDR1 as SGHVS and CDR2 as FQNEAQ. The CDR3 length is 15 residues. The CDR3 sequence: CASSFGWATNEKLFF. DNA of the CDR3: TGTGCCAGCAGCTTTGGTTGGGCAACTAATGAAAAACTGTTTTTT.

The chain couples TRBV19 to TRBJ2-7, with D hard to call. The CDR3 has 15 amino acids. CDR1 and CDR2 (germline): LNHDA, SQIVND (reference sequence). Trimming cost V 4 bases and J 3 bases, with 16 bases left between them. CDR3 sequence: CASSNSHRLDYEQYF. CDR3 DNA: TGTGCCAGTAGTAATAGTCATCGCCTGGACTACGAGCAGTACTTC. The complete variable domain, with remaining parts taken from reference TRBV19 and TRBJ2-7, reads DGGITQSPKYLFRKEGQNVTLSCEQNLNHDAMYWYRQDPGQGLRLIYYSQIVNDFQKGDIAEGYSVSREKKESFPLTVTSAQKNPTAFYLCASSNSHRLDYEQYFGPGTRLTVT.

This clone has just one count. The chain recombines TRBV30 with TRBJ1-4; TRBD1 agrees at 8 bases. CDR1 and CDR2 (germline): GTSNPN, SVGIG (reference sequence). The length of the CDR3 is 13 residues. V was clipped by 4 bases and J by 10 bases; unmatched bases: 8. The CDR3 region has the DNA TGTGCCTGGACAACAGGGGGAGGCGGAAAACTGTTTTTT. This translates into CAWTTGGGGKLFF.

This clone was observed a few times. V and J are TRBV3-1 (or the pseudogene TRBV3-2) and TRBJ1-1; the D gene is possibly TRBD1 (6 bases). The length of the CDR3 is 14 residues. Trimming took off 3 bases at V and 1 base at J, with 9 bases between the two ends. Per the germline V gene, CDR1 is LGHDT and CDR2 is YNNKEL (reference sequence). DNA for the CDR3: TGTGCCAGCAGCCAGGGGGCTGGGAACACTGAAGCTTTCTTT. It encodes CASSQGAGNTEAFF.

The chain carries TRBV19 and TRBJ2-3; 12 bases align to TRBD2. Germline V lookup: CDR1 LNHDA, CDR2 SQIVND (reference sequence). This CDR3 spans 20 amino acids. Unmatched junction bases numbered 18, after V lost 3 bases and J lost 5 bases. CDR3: CASSMHRDTLAGGPQDTQYF. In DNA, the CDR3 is TGTGCCAGTAGTATGCACCGCGACACCCTAGCGGGGGGGCCCCAAGATACGCAGTATTTT.

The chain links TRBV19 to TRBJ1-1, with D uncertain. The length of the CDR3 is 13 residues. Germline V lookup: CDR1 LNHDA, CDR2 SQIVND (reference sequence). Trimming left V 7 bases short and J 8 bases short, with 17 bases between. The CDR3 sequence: CASTPEAQREAFF. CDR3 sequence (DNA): TGTGCCAGTACCCCCGAGGCCCAGAGAGAAGCTTTCTTT.

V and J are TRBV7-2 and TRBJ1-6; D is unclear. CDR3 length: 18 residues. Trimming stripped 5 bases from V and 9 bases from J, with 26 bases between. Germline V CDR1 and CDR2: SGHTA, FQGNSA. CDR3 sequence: CASSLSLGREARGSPLHF. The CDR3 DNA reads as TGTGCCAGCAGCCTATCCCTGGGGAGGGAGGCGCGGGGTTCACCCCTCCACTTT.

CDR3 nucleotides: TGCGCCAGCAGCTTGAGAGGGGATGATGAGCAGTTCTTC. Translating gives CASSLRGDDEQFF. The chain recombines TRBV5-1 with TRBJ2-1, with D perhaps being TRBD1 or TRBD2 (5 bases each). V was trimmed by 1 base and J by 8 bases, leaving 10 bases between them. The CDR3 is 13 residues long. Looked up from germline, CDR1 is SGHRS and CDR2 is YFSETQ.